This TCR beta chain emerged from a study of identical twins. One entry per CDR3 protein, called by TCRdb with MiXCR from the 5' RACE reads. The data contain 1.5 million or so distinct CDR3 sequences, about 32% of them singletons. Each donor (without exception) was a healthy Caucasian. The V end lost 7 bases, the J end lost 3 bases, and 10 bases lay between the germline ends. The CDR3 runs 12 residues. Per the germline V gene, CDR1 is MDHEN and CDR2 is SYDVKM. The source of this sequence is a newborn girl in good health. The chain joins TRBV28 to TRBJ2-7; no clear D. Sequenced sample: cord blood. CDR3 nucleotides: TGTGCCAGCATGGGATGGGACTACGAGCAGTACTTC. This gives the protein CASMGWDYEQYF.